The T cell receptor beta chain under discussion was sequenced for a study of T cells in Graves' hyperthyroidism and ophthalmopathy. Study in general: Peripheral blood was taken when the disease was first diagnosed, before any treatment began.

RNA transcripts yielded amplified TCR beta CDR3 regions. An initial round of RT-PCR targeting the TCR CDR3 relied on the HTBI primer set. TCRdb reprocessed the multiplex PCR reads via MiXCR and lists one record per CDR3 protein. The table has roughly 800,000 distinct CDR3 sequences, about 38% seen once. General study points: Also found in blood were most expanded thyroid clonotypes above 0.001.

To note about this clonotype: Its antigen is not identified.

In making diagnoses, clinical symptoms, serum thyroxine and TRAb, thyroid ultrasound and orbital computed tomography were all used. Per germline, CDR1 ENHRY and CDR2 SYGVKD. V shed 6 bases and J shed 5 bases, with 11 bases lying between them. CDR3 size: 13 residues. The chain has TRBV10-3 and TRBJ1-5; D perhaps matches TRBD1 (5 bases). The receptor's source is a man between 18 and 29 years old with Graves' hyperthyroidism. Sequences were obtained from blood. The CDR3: CAIRGTVYQPQHF. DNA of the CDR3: TGTGCCATCAGGGGGACGGTCTATCAGCCCCAGCATTTT.